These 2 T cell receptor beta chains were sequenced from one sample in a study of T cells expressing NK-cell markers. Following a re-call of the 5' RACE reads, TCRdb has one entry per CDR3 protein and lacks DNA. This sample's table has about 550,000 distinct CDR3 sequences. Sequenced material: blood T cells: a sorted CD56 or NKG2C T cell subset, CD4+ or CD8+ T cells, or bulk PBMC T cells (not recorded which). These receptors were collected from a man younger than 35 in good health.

The CDR3 spells CASSFGTGRVLTF. The V gene is TRBV6-2 or TRBV6-3, the J gene TRBJ2-6; the TCRdb D gene call, TRBD1, has no DNA to confirm it. Germline V CDR1 and CDR2: MNHEY, SVGEGT. The CDR3 runs to 13 residues.

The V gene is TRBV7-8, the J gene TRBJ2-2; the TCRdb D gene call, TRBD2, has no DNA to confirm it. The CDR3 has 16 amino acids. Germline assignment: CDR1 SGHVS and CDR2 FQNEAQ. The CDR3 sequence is CASIPSLRENTGELFF.